The 4 T cell receptor beta chains below all came from one sample that was sequenced in a study of beta chain features in type 1 diabetes. Study-wide points: Within each of all four CD4+ subsets, Type 1 diabetes patients had TCRB CDR3s that were moderately but significantly shorter.

The sequenced template was cDNA made from the entire isolated RNA. Measured with immunoSEQ multiplex PCR; TCRdb has only the in-frame clones, and not every one. The sample includes approximately 260,000 clones, roughly 25% of them seen just once. The antigens of these receptors remain unknown. Sequencing was performed on naive CD4+ T cells from blood. These receptors originate from a woman aged 25 to 45 with type 1 diabetes.

V is TRBV5-1 and J is TRBJ1-1, with 8 bases matching TRBD1. V lost 4 bases and J lost 6; bases outside the gene matches: 2. CDR1 is SGHRS and CDR2 is YFSETQ in the germline V gene. This CDR3 spans 12 amino acids. CDR3 region: CASSRQGSEAFF. CDR3 coding DNA: TGCGCCAGCAGCCGACAGGGGTCTGAAGCTTTCTTT.

V usage is TRBV5-6 and J usage is TRBJ1-1; 11 bases map to TRBD1. CDR3 size: 15 residues. Per germline, CDR1 SGHDT and CDR2 YYEEEE. Trimming at V came to 4 bases and at J to 0 bases, leaving 2 bases not matched to a gene. CDR3 DNA: TGTGCCAGCAGCCCGGACAGGGGGCTGAACACTGAAGCTTTCTTT. Translated, it gives CASSPDRGLNTEAFF.

This chain links TRBV30 with TRBJ1-1; 10 positions match TRBD1. V lost 3 bases to trimming and J lost 8 bases; unmatched junction nucleotides: 6. This CDR3 is built from 13 residues. The germline V gene has CDR1 GTSNPN and CDR2 SVGIG (reference sequence). CDR3 coding DNA: TGTGCCTGGAGCAAGGGACAGGGGAGAGAAGCTTTCTTT. Translation gives CAWSKGQGREAFF. Combining the CDR3 with reference TRBV30 and TRBJ1-1 gives the whole variable domain SQTIHQWPATLVQPVGSPLSLECTVEGTSNPNLYWYRQAAGRGLQLLFYSVGIGQISSEVPQNLSASRPQDRQFILSSKKLLLSDSGFYLCAWSKGQGREAFFGQGTRLTVV.

V and J are TRBV5-1 and TRBJ1-2; TRBD1 agrees at 7 bases. Germline trimming cut 4 bases from V and 4 bases from J; bases unmatched to any gene: 4. Germline V CDR1 and CDR2: SGHRS, YFSETQ. The CDR3 consists of 13 residues. The CDR3 is CASSTGTVYGYTF. The CDR3 coding sequence is TGCGCCAGCAGCACCGGGACAGTCTATGGCTACACCTTC.